The clone carrying this T cell receptor beta chain came up a few times. The target antigen is unknown. Autoimmune disease history or systemic immunosuppression was exclusionary. V gave up 5 bases and J gave up 0 bases; unmatched junction bases: 3. The CDR3 runs 15 residues. The germline V gene has CDR1 LNHDA and CDR2 SQIVND (reference sequence). These data originate in a study of OX40 agonist ivuxolimab in advanced cancers. The protocol was immunoSEQ multiplex PCR, while the TCRdb copy is restricted to in-frame clones and leaves out a portion. Of 15,000 to 20,000 clones in the sample, around 67% were seen once. Whole-study findings and limits: Part of the nonresponder group also had normalized T-cell clonal expansion that was low.

The material sequenced was CD4+ or CD8+ T cells sorted from blood, taken in a trial of the OX40 agonist ivuxolimab. The genes are TRBV19 and TRBJ2-7; TRBD2 matches 11 bases. The receptor was derived from an adult with an advanced solid tumor such as melanoma, head and neck, liver or kidney cancer. The CDR3: CASSDTSGSSYEQYF. CDR3 nucleotides: TGTGCCAGTAGTGATACTAGCGGGAGCTCCTACGAGCAGTACTTC.